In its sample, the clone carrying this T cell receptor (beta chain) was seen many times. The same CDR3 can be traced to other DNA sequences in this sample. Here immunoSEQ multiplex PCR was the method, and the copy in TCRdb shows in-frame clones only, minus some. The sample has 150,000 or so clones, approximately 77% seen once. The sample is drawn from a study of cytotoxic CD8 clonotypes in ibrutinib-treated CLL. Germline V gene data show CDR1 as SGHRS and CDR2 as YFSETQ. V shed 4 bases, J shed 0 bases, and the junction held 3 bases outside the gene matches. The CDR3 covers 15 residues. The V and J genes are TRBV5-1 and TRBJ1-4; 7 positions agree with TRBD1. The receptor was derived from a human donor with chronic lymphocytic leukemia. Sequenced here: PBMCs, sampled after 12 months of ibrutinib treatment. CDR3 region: CASSIQGATNEKLFF. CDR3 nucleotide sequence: TGCGCCAGCAGCATCCAGGGGGCAACTAATGAAAAACTGTTTTTT.